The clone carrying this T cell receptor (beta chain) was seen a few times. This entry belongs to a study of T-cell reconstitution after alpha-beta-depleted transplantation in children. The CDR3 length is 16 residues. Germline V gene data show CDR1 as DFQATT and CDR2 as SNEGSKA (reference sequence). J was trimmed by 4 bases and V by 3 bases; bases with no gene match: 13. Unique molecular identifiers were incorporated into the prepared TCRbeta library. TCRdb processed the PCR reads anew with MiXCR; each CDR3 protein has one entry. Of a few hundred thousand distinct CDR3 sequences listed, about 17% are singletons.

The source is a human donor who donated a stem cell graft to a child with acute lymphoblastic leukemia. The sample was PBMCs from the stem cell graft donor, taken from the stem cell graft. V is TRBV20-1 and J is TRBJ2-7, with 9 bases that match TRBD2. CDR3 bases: TGCAGTGCTAGGTCAGTTAGCGGGAGCATTAATTACGAGCAGTACTTC. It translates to CSARSVSGSINYEQYF.